The 16 T cell receptor beta chains given below trace back to one sample, sequenced in a study of T cell responses to AZD1222 COVID-19 vaccine. Method: immunoSEQ multiplex PCR; TCRdb's copy keeps in-frame clones and lacks some. The repertoire holds 190,000 or so clones, with approximately 95% as singletons. The sequenced sample was peripheral blood, obtained 28 days after the second AZD1222 dose. These receptors came from an adult who received the AZD1222 COVID-19 vaccine.

CDR3 sequence (DNA): TGTGCCAGCAGCGCACACAGTATCCGGGACAGAGGAGGCGAGACCCAGTACTTC. Translation gives CASSAHSIRDRGGETQYF. This chain joins TRBV11-2 and TRBJ2-5; 7 bases align to TRBD1. This CDR3 is 18 amino acids long. The germline gives CDR1 SGHAT, CDR2 FQNNGV. V shed 5 bases, J shed 5 bases, and the junction held 20 bases outside the gene matches.

The CDR3 reads CASSIDRLYGYTF. Here the CDR3 DNA reads TGCGCCAGCAGCATTGACAGGCTCTATGGCTACACCTTC. The rearrangement links TRBV5-1 to TRBJ1-2; the D gene is possibly TRBD1 (6 bases). The CDR3 covers 13 residues. The germline gives CDR1 SGHRS, CDR2 YFSETQ. V lost 4 bases and J lost 4, with 11 bases in between.

The chain is built from TRBV6-5 and TRBJ2-7; possible D gene TRBD2, 5 bases. In germline, CDR1 is MNHEY, CDR2 SVGAGI. CDR3 length: 13 residues. Trimming pared 8 bases from V and 2 bases from J, leaving 13 bases between. This CDR3 is CASAGGWTYEQYF. The CDR3 DNA reads TGTGCCAGCGCGGGCGGTTGGACCTACGAGCAGTACTTC.

This rearrangement joins TRBV4-1 to TRBJ1-4, with 7 bases lining up with TRBD1. CDR3 length: 15 residues. From germline, CDR1 is MGHRA and CDR2 YSYEKL. The V and J ends lost 0 bases and 8 bases, in that order; junction bases with no gene match: 6. CDR3 region: CASSQEDRVGEKLFF. The CDR3 DNA sequence: TGCGCCAGCAGCCAAGAAGACAGGGTAGGGGAAAAACTGTTTTTT.

CDR3 bases: TGTGCCAGTAGTCGGGGACCAACTAATGAAAAACTGTTTTTT. It is translated as CASSRGPTNEKLFF. The genes are TRBV19 and TRBJ1-4; perhaps TRBD1 as D (5 bases). The CDR3 has 14 residues. V was trimmed by 5 bases and J by 0 bases, leaving 7 bases between them. Looked up from germline, CDR1 is LNHDA and CDR2 is SQIVND (reference sequence). Full variable domain (rest looked up from reference TRBV19 and TRBJ1-4): DGGITQSPKYLFRKEGQNVTLSCEQNLNHDAMYWYRQDPGQGLRLIYYSQIVNDFQKGDIAEGYSVSREKKESFPLTVTSAQKNPTAFYLCASSRGPTNEKLFFGSGTQLSVL.

In the case of this clone: This likely comes from a read error, as the CDR3 has no conserved phenylalanine or tryptophan at its end. It is unclear where the CDR3 begins or ends on the DNA, so no DNA is shown, and the CDR3 is as TCRdb lists it. The chain couples TRBV23-1 to TRBJ1-2. TRBV23-1 is placed among ORFs of uncertain function. The CDR3 length is 11 residues, termini included. CDR3: CASSGIPAGMV.

The DNA of the CDR3 is TGCGCCAGCAGCTACGGGCTATCTAACACCGGGGAGCTGTTTTTT. This gives the protein CASSYGLSNTGELFF. The chain joins TRBV5-1 to TRBJ2-2; no definite D call. The CDR3 has 15 residues. CDR1 and CDR2 (germline): SGHRS, YFSETQ. With 3 bases removed from V and 2 bases from J, the gap between germline ends came to 11 bases. The full variable domain, its missing parts supplied by reference TRBV5-1 and TRBJ2-2, is KAGVTQTPRYLIKTRGQQVTLSCSPISGHRSVSWYQQTPGQGLQFLFEYFSETQRNKGNFPGRFSGRQFSNSRSEMNVSTLELGDSALYLCASSYGLSNTGELFFGEGSRLTVL.

The chain employs TRBV4-1 and TRBJ1-5; D gene ambiguous. CDR3 length equals 13 residues. CDR1 and CDR2 (germline): MGHRA, YSYEKL. Trimming pared 4 bases from V and 6 bases from J, leaving 10 bases between. The CDR3 DNA is TGCGCCAGCAGCCCTATACCTGGTCAGCCCCAGCATTTT. Its translation is CASSPIPGQPQHF.

To note about this clone: Within the sample, other DNA sequences also encode this same CDR3. The chain carries TRBV6-5 and TRBJ1-5; D uncertain. V was clipped by 0 bases and J by 0 bases, with 3 bases between them. Germline CDR1 is MNHEY and CDR2 is SVGAGI. This CDR3 is 14 amino acids long. The CDR3 loop is CASSYSYSNQPQHF. For the CDR3, the DNA is TGTGCCAGCAGTTACTCTTATAGCAATCAGCCCCAGCATTTT.

The CDR3: CASSYRATYEQYF. CDR3 DNA: TGTGCCAGCAGTTACAGGGCGACCTACGAGCAGTACTTC. V and J are TRBV6-5 and TRBJ2-7; D unresolved. Trimming pared 2 bases from V and 2 bases from J, leaving 7 bases between. CDR1 is MNHEY and CDR2 is SVGAGI in the germline V gene. This CDR3 has 13 amino acids.

V gene TRBV11-1 combines with J gene TRBJ1-6; 9 nucleotides line up with TRBD1. Germline V gene data show CDR1 as SGHAT and CDR2 as FQDESV (reference sequence). V trimming: 5 bases; J trimming: 4 bases; junction bases outside the gene matches: 6. The CDR3 totals 16 residues. CDR3 sequence (DNA): TGTGCCAGCAGCCGCGGGACAGGGTCATATAATTCACCCCTCCACTTT. It codes for CASSRGTGSYNSPLHF. Full variable domain (outside the CDR3, taken from reference TRBV11-1 and TRBJ1-6): EAEVAQSPRYKITEKSQAVAFWCDPISGHATLYWYRQILGQGPELLVQFQDESVVDDSQLPKDRFSAERLKGVDSTLKIQPAELGDSAMYLCASSRGTGSYNSPLHFGNGTRLTVT.

V gene TRBV3-1 (or the pseudogene TRBV3-2) combines with J gene TRBJ2-1; 7 positions agree with TRBD2. V was pared by 4 bases and J by 5 bases, with 2 bases of the junction left unmatched. CDR1 is LGHDT, CDR2 YNNKEL, per germline (reference sequence). This CDR3 contains 13 residues. For the CDR3, the DNA is TGTGCCAGCAGCCGTACTAGCGACAATGAGCAGTTCTTC. Its protein product is CASSRTSDNEQFF.

The CDR3 DNA reads as TGCGCCAGCCGCAGTGACTCTGGAAACACCATATATTTT. It specifies CASRSDSGNTIYF. The rearrangement links TRBV5-1 to TRBJ1-3; D remains unclear. This CDR3 has 13 residues. Germline values: CDR1 SGHRS, CDR2 YFSETQ. The ends were cut back, 7 bases at V and 0 bases at J, with 8 bases in the middle.

V is TRBV30 and J is TRBJ2-5; no reliable D call. This CDR3 contains 13 residues. The germline V and J ends were trimmed by 0 bases and 6 bases, with 11 bases remaining between them. CDR1 GTSNPN and CDR2 SVGIG come from the germline V gene (reference sequence). The CDR3 protein is CAWSVSQLKTQYF. In DNA form, the CDR3 reads TGTGCCTGGAGTGTATCACAGTTAAAGACCCAGTACTTC.

As for this clone: Other DNA sequences in this specimen translate into the identical CDR3. This sequence joins TRBV12-5 and TRBJ1-5; the D gene is possibly TRBD1 (6 bases). The V and J ends lost 5 bases and 4 bases respectively, with 6 bases between them. The CDR3 runs to 12 residues. CDR1 is LGHNT, CDR2 FRNRAP, per germline. CDR3 in DNA: TGTGCTAGTGGTACAGGGAATCAGCCCCAGCATTTT. This sequence encodes CASGTGNQPQHF.

The chain links TRBV11-2 to TRBJ1-1; a possible D gene is TRBD1 (6 bases). Germline-derived CDR1 and CDR2 are SGHAT and FQNNGV. The germline V and J ends were trimmed by 5 bases and 2 bases, with 15 bases remaining between them. This CDR3 has 15 amino acids. The CDR3 DNA reads as TGTGCCAGCAGCCCCTCAAGAGGGGGTAACACTGAAGCTTTCTTT. Translated, it gives CASSPSRGGNTEAFF.